This T cell receptor (beta chain) was observed in a study of blood T cell repertoires in COVID-19. The CDR3 sequence is 14 residues long. The J segment lost 3 bases and the V segment lost 2 bases, leaving 3 bases of the junction unmatched. CDR1 and CDR2 (germline): MNHNS, SASEGT. Clones were read by immunoSEQ multiplex PCR, and TCRdb kept only the in-frame ones, dropping some. The profile shows roughly 250,000 clones, less than 85% of them singletons. The sample comprised peripheral blood. The V gene is TRBV6-1, the J gene TRBJ2-5; 7 positions agree with TRBD1. The TCR originated in a woman of 80 years or more with active or convalescent COVID-19. For the CDR3, the DNA is TGTGCCAGCAGTGAACCGGGACAGAAAGAGACCCAGTACTTC. The encoded protein is CASSEPGQKETQYF.